Following are 4 T cell receptor beta chains from one sample sequenced in a study of cytomegalovirus exposure and HLA in healthy donors. 60 Vbeta and 13 Jbeta primers were used in PCR. TCRdb's copy holds only in-frame clones and misses some; the assay was immunoSEQ multiplex PCR. The data contain about 130,000 clones, more than 65% of them singletons. The material sequenced was PBMCs. Every receptor here comes from an older woman in good health and CMV-seropositive.

The chain combines TRBV7-3 with TRBJ2-1; the match to TRBD1 covers 9 bases. J gave up 6 bases and V 2 bases, and 8 bases lay outside the gene matches. The CDR3 runs 16 residues. Germline V lookup: CDR1 SGHTA, CDR2 FQGTGA. The CDR3 region has the DNA TGTGCCAGCAGCTTAGTGGCGGACAGGGGTTCCAATGAGCAGTTCTTC. The encoded protein is CASSLVADRGSNEQFF.

The V gene is TRBV25-1, the J gene TRBJ1-6; the match to TRBD1 covers 10 bases. Per the germline V gene, CDR1 is MGHDK and CDR2 is SYGVNS. This CDR3 is built from 14 residues. Losses at the gene ends were 7 bases for V and 8 bases for J; bases not matched to a gene: 5. Here the CDR3 DNA reads TGTGCCAGCACCGCGACAGGGGGCTATTCACCCCTCCACTTT. Amino acids: CASTATGGYSPLHF.

V gene TRBV11-3 combines with J gene TRBJ2-5; 11 nucleotides align to TRBD1. The CDR3 is 15 residues long. Germline CDR1 is SGHNT and CDR2 is YENEEA. Germline trimming cut 5 bases from V and 4 bases from J; bases unmatched to any gene: 6. CDR3 DNA: TGTGCCAGCAGCCCCGGACAGGGGGCCTCAGAGACCCAGTACTTC. Its translation: CASSPGQGASETQYF.

The chain is built from TRBV6-1 and TRBJ1-3; D perhaps matches TRBD1 (6 bases). Germline loops: CDR1 MNHNS, CDR2 SASEGT. CDR3 size: 15 residues. Trimming removed 6 bases at V and 1 base at J, with 13 bases between. CDR3 residues: CASREGVGSGNTIYF. The CDR3, as DNA: TGTGCCAGCAGAGAGGGGGTCGGGTCTGGAAACACCATATATTTT.